The entry below gives a single T cell receptor (beta chain) sequence along with its context. The antigen is unknown. Both 60 Vbeta primers and 13 Jbeta primers went into the PCR. Assay used: immunoSEQ multiplex PCR; TCRdb lists only in-frame clones, some missing. The sample yields 100,000 to 150,000 clones, about 80% seen once. The data were obtained in a study of cytomegalovirus exposure and HLA in healthy donors. Whole-study results and caveats: Later, an analysis showed that TCR beta chains associated with HLA were more clonally expanded than others that were equally common.

This CDR3 is 17 amino acids long. V was pared by 0 bases and J by 0 bases, with 3 bases of the junction left unmatched. In germline, CDR1 is SGHDN, CDR2 FVKESK. The sample taken for sequencing was PBMCs. The chain is built from TRBV14 and TRBJ2-3, with 10 bases matching TRBD2. The clonotype comes from a middle-aged man in good health and CMV-seronegative. The CDR3 sequence: CASSQERTSGSTDTQYF. Written as DNA, the CDR3 is TGTGCCAGCAGCCAAGAGAGGACTAGCGGAAGCACAGATACGCAGTATTTT. Full variable domain (outside the CDR3, taken from reference TRBV14 and TRBJ2-3): EAGVTQFPSHSVIEKGQTVTLRCDPISGHDNLYWYRRVMGKEIKFLLHFVKESKQDESGMPNNRFLAERTGGTYSTLKVQPAELEDSGVYFCASSQERTSGSTDTQYFGPGTRLTVL.